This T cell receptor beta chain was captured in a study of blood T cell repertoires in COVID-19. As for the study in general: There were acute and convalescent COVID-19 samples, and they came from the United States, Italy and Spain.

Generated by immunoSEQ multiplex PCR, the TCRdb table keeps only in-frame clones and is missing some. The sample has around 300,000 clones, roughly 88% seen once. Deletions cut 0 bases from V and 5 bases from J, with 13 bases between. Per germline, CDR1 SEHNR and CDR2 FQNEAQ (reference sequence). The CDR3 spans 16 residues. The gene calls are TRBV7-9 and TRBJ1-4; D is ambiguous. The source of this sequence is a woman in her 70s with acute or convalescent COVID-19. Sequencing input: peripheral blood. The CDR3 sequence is CASSLATGSFNEKLFF. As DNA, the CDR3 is TGTGCCAGCAGCTTAGCGACTGGGTCCTTCAATGAAAAACTGTTTTTT.